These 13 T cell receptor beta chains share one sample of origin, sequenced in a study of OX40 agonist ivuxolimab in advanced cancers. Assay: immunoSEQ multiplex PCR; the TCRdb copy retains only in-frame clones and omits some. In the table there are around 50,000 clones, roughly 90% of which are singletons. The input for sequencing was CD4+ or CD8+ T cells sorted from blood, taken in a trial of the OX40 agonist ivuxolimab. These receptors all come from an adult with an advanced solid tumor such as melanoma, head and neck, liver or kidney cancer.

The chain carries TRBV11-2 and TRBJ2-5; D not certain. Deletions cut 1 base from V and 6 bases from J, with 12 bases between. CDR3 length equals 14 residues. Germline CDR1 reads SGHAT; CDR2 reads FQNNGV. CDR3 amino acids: CASSLVVEPKTQYF. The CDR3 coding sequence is TGTGCCAGCAGCTTAGTTGTTGAGCCGAAGACCCAGTACTTC. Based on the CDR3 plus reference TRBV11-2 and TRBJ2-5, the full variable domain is EAGVAQSPRYKIIEKRQSVAFWCNPISGHATLYWYQQILGQGPKLLIQFQNNGVVDDSQLPKDRFSAERLKGVDSTLKIQPAKLEDSAVYLCASSLVVEPKTQYFGPGTRLLVL.

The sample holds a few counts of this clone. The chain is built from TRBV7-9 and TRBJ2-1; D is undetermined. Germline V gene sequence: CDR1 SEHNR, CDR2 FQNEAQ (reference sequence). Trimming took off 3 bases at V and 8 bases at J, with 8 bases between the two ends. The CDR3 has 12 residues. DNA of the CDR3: TGTGCCAGCAGCTTCGAAAGGCATGAGCAGTTCTTC. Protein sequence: CASSFERHEQFF.

Written as DNA, the CDR3 is TGTGCCTGGAGTTCGGGGATCGCTAATGAAAAACTGTTTTTT. Translating it yields CAWSSGIANEKLFF. This chain links TRBV30 with TRBJ1-4; D is unclear. The length of the CDR3 is 14 residues. V was clipped by 2 bases and J by 3 bases, with 10 bases between them. Germline V gene lookup returns CDR1 GTSNPN and CDR2 SVGIG (reference sequence).

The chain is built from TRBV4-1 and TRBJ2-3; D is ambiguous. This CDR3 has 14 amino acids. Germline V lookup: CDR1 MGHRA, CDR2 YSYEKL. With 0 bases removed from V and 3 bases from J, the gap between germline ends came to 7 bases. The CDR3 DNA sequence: TGCGCCAGCAGCCAAGATCCTCTTACAGATACGCAGTATTTT. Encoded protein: CASSQDPLTDTQYF.

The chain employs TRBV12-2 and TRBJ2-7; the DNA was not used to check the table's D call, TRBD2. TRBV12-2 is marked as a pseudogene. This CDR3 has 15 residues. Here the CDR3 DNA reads TGTGCAAGTCGCTTAGGTCTAGCGGGCACCTACGAGCAGTACTTC. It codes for CASRLGLAGTYEQYF.

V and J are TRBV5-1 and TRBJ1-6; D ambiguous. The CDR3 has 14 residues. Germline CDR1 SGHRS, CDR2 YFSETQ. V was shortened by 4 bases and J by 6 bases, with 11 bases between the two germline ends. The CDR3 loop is CASSRAMGNSPLHF. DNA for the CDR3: TGCGCCAGCAGCAGGGCAATGGGTAATTCACCCCTCCACTTT.

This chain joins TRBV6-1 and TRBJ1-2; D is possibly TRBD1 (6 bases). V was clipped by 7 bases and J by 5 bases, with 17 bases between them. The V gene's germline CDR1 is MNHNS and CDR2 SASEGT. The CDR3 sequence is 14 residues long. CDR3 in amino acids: CASIRGGRRYGYTF. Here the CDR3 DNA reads TGTGCCAGCATCCGGGGGGGGCGAAGGTATGGCTACACCTTC.

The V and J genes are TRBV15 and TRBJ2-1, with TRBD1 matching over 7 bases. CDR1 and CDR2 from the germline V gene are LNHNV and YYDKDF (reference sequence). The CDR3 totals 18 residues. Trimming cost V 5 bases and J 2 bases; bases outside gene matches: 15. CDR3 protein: CATSPTPPDRVTYNEQFF. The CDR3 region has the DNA TGTGCCACCAGCCCAACCCCCCCCGACAGGGTGACCTACAATGAGCAGTTCTTC.

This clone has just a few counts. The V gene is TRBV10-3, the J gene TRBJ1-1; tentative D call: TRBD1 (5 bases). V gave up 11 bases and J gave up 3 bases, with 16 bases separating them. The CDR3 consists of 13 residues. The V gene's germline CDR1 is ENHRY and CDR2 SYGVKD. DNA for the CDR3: TGTGCCTCACTTGGGGCTACGGACACTGAAGCTTTCTTT. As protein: CASLGATDTEAFF.

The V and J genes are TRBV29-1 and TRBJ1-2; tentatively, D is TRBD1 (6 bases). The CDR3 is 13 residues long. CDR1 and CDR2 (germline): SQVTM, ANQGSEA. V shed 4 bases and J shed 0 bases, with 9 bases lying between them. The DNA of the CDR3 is TGCAGCGTTGGAGCAGGGGCTAACTATGGCTACACCTTC. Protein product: CSVGAGANYGYTF.

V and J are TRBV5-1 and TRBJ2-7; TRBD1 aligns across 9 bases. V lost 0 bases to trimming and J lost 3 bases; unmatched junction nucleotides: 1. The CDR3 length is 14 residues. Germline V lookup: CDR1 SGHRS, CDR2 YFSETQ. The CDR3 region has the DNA TGCGCCAGCAGCTTGGCGACAGGGGGCTACGAGCAGTACTTC. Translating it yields CASSLATGGYEQYF.

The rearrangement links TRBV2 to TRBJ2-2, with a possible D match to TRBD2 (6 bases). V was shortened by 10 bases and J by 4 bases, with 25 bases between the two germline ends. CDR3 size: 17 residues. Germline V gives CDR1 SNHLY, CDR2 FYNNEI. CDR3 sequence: CATQEGFGQPATGELFF. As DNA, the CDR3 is TGTGCCACCCAGGAGGGGTTTGGCCAGCCGGCCACCGGGGAGCTGTTTTTT.

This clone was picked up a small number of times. CDR3 sequence (DNA): TGTGCCTGGAGTCTTGTAGCGGGAGTGCCCGGGGAGCTGTTTTTT. Protein product: CAWSLVAGVPGELFF. The V call is TRBV30, the J call TRBJ2-2; TRBD2 aligns across 9 bases. CDR3 length equals 15 residues. V was pared by 2 bases and J by 6 bases, with 7 bases of the junction left unmatched. The germline gives CDR1 GTSNPN, CDR2 SVGIG (reference sequence).